Sequencing of this T cell receptor (beta chain) was carried out in a study of shared clonotypes between healthy human individuals. Whole-study results and caveats: The study's rarefaction showed incomplete sorted-subset sequencing despite large depth. Clonotype sharing among donors was expected to depend on sequencing depth. A handful of donors showed sharing of approximately 5% of naive CD4 clonotypes.

CDR1 MNHEY and CDR2 SVGAGI come from the germline V gene. Trimming cost V 0 bases and J 7 bases, with 15 bases left between them. There are 15 residues in the CDR3. An approximately 200 ng quantity of DNA, roughly 32,000 T cell genomes, went into the sorted-subset replicate PCRs. Clones were read by immunoSEQ multiplex PCR, and TCRdb kept only the in-frame ones, dropping some. The data hold roughly 2,500,000 clones, with roughly 93% observed a single time. Concerning this clone: The antigen is undetermined.

The sequence came from a man in his late teens or twenties in good health. Some clones in this sample may be carry-over from other donors' samples. The sequenced sample consisted of naive CD4+ T cells from PBMCs. The subset was: CD45RA+ positively selected. This chain joins TRBV6-5 and TRBJ1-2; maybe TRBD1 (6 bases). The CDR3 loop is CASSYSRWDTGGYTF. DNA of the CDR3: TGTGCCAGCAGTTACTCGCGTTGGGACACTGGTGGCTACACCTTC.